These 30 T cell receptor beta chains were all obtained from the same sample, sequenced in a study of blood T cell repertoires in COVID-19 (dated by TCRdb to the early 2020s). Library method: the immunoSEQ multiplex PCR assay. TCRdb provides this immuneACCESS table in a form limited to in-frame rearrangements. Some clones are lacking; in checked studies, under half of them reflect an unresolved V gene, and why the rest are absent is not known. Here the sample has about 200,000 clones; around 87% occur a single time. Together, the top ten hold around 24% of the sample. The sequenced sample consisted of PBMCs or T cells enriched from blood (not recorded which). The receptors come from a woman in her thirties or forties in a cohort exposed to, infected with or recovered from COVID-19 (not recorded which).

The V call is TRBV15, the J call TRBJ2-7, with D possibly TRBD1 on 6 matching bases. V was trimmed by 0 bases and J by 4 bases, leaving 10 bases between them. Germline assignment: CDR1 LNHNV and CDR2 YYDKDF (reference sequence). The CDR3 loop spans 14 amino acids. The CDR3 sequence: CATSREGAMYEQYF. CDR3 sequence (DNA): TGTGCCACCAGCAGAGAGGGGGCAATGTACGAGCAGTACTTC.

The CDR3 DNA follows: TGTGCCAGCAGCTTAAGCAGCGGGGGTTACGAGCAGTACTTC. This sequence encodes CASSLSSGGYEQYF. This chain joins TRBV11-2 and TRBJ2-7, with 8 bases aligning to TRBD2. CDR3 size: 14 residues. V gave up 2 bases and J gave up 4 bases; unmatched junction bases: 4. Germline V gene sequence: CDR1 SGHAT, CDR2 FQNNGV.

This chain's CDR3 is CASRITGYTEAFF. As DNA, the CDR3 is TGTGCCAGCAGGATTACCGGGTACACTGAAGCTTTCTTT. V is TRBV6-5 and J is TRBJ1-1; D not resolved. Looked up from germline, CDR1 is MNHEY and CDR2 is SVGAGI. Trimming removed 6 bases at V and 3 bases at J, with 11 bases between. CDR3 length equals 13 residues.

This clone was picked up a small number of times. This sequence joins TRBV20-1 and TRBJ1-5, with 8 positions matching TRBD1. The CDR3 is made up of 15 amino acids. Trimming took 3 bases from V and 4 from J; bases not matched to a gene: 8. CDR1 DFQATT and CDR2 SNEGSKA come from the germline V gene (reference sequence). The CDR3 DNA reads TGCAGTGCTAGTACAGGGGGAGGAAATAATCAGCCCCAGCATTTT. Translated, it gives CSASTGGGNNQPQHF.

The chain links TRBV4-1 to TRBJ1-5; 10 positions match TRBD1. V shed 1 base, J shed 9 bases, and the junction held 9 bases outside the gene matches. The CDR3 runs 16 residues. Germline V lookup: CDR1 MGHRA, CDR2 YSYEKL. The CDR3 loop reads CASSQGGQGPGLPQHF. In DNA, the CDR3 is TGCGCCAGCAGCCAAGGGGGACAGGGGCCGGGGTTGCCCCAGCATTTT.

The V call is TRBV7-8, the J call TRBJ2-1, with D maybe TRBD2 (6 bases). Germline V CDR1 and CDR2: SGHVS, FQNEAQ. This CDR3 has 14 amino acids. V lost 0 bases and J lost 10, with 13 bases in between. Written as DNA, the CDR3 is TGTGCCAGCAGCTTAGCGAGTGGTGGGAGGGAGCAGTTCTTC. It encodes CASSLASGGREQFF.

The chain has TRBV11-2 and TRBJ1-2, with 11 bases lining up with TRBD1. There are 19 residues in the CDR3. Germline lookup yields CDR1 SGHAT and CDR2 FQNNGV. The V and J ends lost 6 bases and 2 bases, in that order; junction bases with no gene match: 17. CDR3 sequence reads: CASRGQGARTRYGNYGYTF. CDR3 bases: TGTGCCAGCAGAGGACAGGGGGCGCGGACTCGGTATGGGAACTATGGCTACACCTTC.

V usage is TRBV6-4 and J usage is TRBJ1-2, with 9 bases identical to TRBD1. This CDR3 comprises 14 residues. With 6 bases clipped from V and 4 bases from J, the junction kept 6 bases outside the gene matches. The germline V gene has CDR1 MRHNA and CDR2 SNTAGT. The CDR3 region is CASSEGGQGYGYTF. The CDR3 nucleotides are TGTGCCAGCAGCGAAGGGGGACAGGGCTATGGCTACACCTTC.

The V call is TRBV2, the J call TRBJ2-1, with 9 bases identical to TRBD2. V was pared by 5 bases and J by 5 bases, with 1 base of the junction left unmatched. The CDR3 consists of 13 residues. The V gene's germline CDR1 is SNHLY and CDR2 FYNNEI. The CDR3 loop reads CASSRLADNEQFF. CDR3 DNA: TGTGCCAGCAGTCGACTAGCGGACAATGAGCAGTTCTTC.

This clone appeared a few times. This sequence joins TRBV2 and TRBJ1-6; 12 bases map to TRBD1. Unmatched junction bases numbered 1, after V lost 6 bases and J lost 1 base. The CDR3 has 16 amino acids. In germline, CDR1 is SNHLY, CDR2 FYNNEI. The CDR3: CASRGQGASYNSPLHF. The CDR3 DNA is TGTGCCAGCAGGGGACAGGGGGCTTCCTATAATTCACCCCTCCACTTT.

The V call is TRBV4-2, the J call TRBJ1-1; 10 bases are shared with TRBD1. After removal of 3 bases from V and 6 bases from J, the junction contained 7 bases not matched to a gene. Germline assignment: CDR1 LGHNA and CDR2 YNFKEQ. This CDR3 region has 15 residues. The DNA for the CDR3 is TGTGCCAGCAGCCAGACCGGGACAGGGGATGCTGAAGCTTTCTTT. It encodes CASSQTGTGDAEAFF.

The rearrangement joins TRBV21-1 to TRBJ2-5; the table's D call, TRBD2, has no DNA check behind it. TRBV21-1 corresponds to a pseudogene. The CDR3 has 13 residues. CDR3 in DNA: TGTGCCAGCACCACGACTACGCAAGAGACCCAGTACTTC. Protein product: CASTTTTQETQYF.

The chain couples TRBV24-1 to TRBJ2-3, with 7 nucleotides matching TRBD2. The CDR3 sequence is 15 residues long. V lost 3 bases and J lost 2; bases outside the gene matches: 4. Germline V CDR1 and CDR2: KGHDR, SFDVKD. CDR3 region: CATSDPSGYTDTQYF. CDR3 coding DNA: TGTGCCACCAGTGATCCTAGCGGATACACAGATACGCAGTATTTT.

This clone has only a few counts. V is TRBV6-1 and J is TRBJ1-5; tentative D call: TRBD1 (5 bases). The V end was cut by 1 base, the J end by 3 bases, with 13 bases between. The CDR3 extends over 16 amino acids. CDR1 is MNHNS and CDR2 is SASEGT in the germline V gene. The CDR3 sequence is CASSEEVAGINQPQHF. The CDR3 bases are TGTGCCAGCAGTGAAGAAGTGGCAGGGATCAATCAGCCCCAGCATTTT.

The chain carries TRBV27 and TRBJ1-2; D might be TRBD1 (6 bases). The CDR3 covers 15 residues. The V gene lost 6 bases and the J gene lost 6 bases, with 20 bases spanning the gap. Germline-derived CDR1 and CDR2 are MNHEY and SMNVEV (reference sequence). CDR3 nucleotide sequence: TGTGCCAGCAGGCTCGGGGGGCGTAGAGTGGATGGCTACACCTTC. This codes for CASRLGGRRVDGYTF.

V usage is TRBV7-9 and J usage is TRBJ1-2; 10 bases match TRBD1. Germline V gives CDR1 SEHNR, CDR2 FQNEAQ (reference sequence). V shed 3 bases, J shed 8 bases, and the junction held 9 bases outside the gene matches. The CDR3 length is 15 residues. The CDR3 sequence: CASSLSGTGAAGYTF. CDR3 sequence (DNA): TGTGCCAGCAGCTTGTCCGGGACAGGGGCAGCCGGCTACACCTTC.

The chain has TRBV11-2 and TRBJ1-1; D gene ambiguous. CDR1 and CDR2 from the germline V gene are SGHAT and FQNNGV. The CDR3 has 17 residues. V dropped 5 bases and J dropped 0 bases, with 19 bases sitting between them. The CDR3 DNA sequence: TGTGCCAGCAGCCCTTCCTCCGAGGAATCCATGAACACTGAAGCTTTCTTT. Protein sequence: CASSPSSEESMNTEAFF.

The chain carries TRBV24-1 and TRBJ2-3; TRBD2 matches at 9 bases. J gave up 1 base and V 4 bases, and 5 bases lay outside the gene matches. The CDR3 length is 16 residues. Germline V gives CDR1 KGHDR, CDR2 SFDVKD. CDR3 bases: TGTGCCACCAGTGACTACCAGCGGGGGGGCACAGATACGCAGTATTTT. Protein product: CATSDYQRGGTDTQYF.

V usage is TRBV19 and J usage is TRBJ1-1, with D uncertain. Trimming removed 4 bases at V and 4 bases at J, with 16 bases between. Germline assignment: CDR1 LNHDA and CDR2 SQIVND (reference sequence). CDR3 length: 15 residues. CDR3 coding DNA: TGTGCCAGTAGTACCCTCCCCCGAGGGTTCACTGAAGCTTTCTTT. This gives the protein CASSTLPRGFTEAFF.

J is TRBJ2-7 and V is TRBV7-9, with 9 positions matching TRBD2. Germline V gene lookup returns CDR1 SEHNR and CDR2 FQNEAQ (reference sequence). Trimming took 5 bases from V and 6 from J; bases not matched to a gene: 8. This CDR3 has 14 residues. CDR3 sequence: CASSLTLAGAEQYF. CDR3 sequence (DNA): TGTGCCAGCAGCCTCACCTTAGCGGGGGCCGAGCAGTACTTC.

For the CDR3, the DNA is TGTGCCAGCAGCCTATCGGGAATCTTTTCCTACGAGCAGTACTTC. Translation gives CASSLSGIFSYEQYF. This chain connects TRBV11-3 to TRBJ2-7; D is possibly TRBD2 (5 bases). The V gene's germline CDR1 is SGHNT and CDR2 YENEEA. The ends were cut back, 5 bases at V and 1 base at J, with 15 bases in the middle. This CDR3 comprises 15 residues.

The V call is TRBV6-5, the J call TRBJ2-2, with a weak D call TRBD1 (5 bases). CDR1 is MNHEY, CDR2 SVGAGI, per germline. The CDR3 extends over 14 amino acids. With 6 bases removed from V and 1 base from J, the gap between germline ends came to 9 bases. The CDR3 coding sequence is TGTGCCAGCAGGCCCACAGGGAACACCGGGGAGCTGTTTTTT. It encodes CASRPTGNTGELFF.

V gene TRBV29-1 combines with J gene TRBJ1-1, with unresolved D. CDR1 and CDR2 (germline): SQVTM, ANQGSEA. There are 14 residues in the CDR3. Trimming took off 1 base at V and 2 bases at J, with 11 bases between the two ends. Here the CDR3 DNA reads TGCAGCGTTGAAGGACCGGGAAGAAACACTGAAGCTTTCTTT. It is translated as CSVEGPGRNTEAFF.

The CDR3 region is CASSLGGQGERDEQYF. The CDR3 DNA reads as TGTGCCAGCAGCTTAGGGGGACAGGGGGAGCGGGACGAGCAGTACTTC. The gene calls are TRBV13 and TRBJ2-7; 11 nucleotides agree with TRBD1. V dropped 0 bases and J dropped 5; count of bases not matched to a gene: 6. Germline V lookup: CDR1 PRHDT, CDR2 FYEKMQ (reference sequence). The CDR3 covers 16 residues.

This chain joins TRBV2 and TRBJ1-1; 8 bases map to TRBD1. The CDR3 sequence is 15 residues long. Germline V gives CDR1 SNHLY, CDR2 FYNNEI. V lost 3 bases, J lost 10 bases, and 13 bases stayed unmatched. Here the CDR3 reads CASSESRRGLGGAFF. The CDR3 DNA reads as TGTGCCAGCAGTGAGTCGCGCAGGGGGCTGGGAGGAGCTTTCTTT.

The genes are TRBV18 and TRBJ1-2; D remains unclear. This CDR3 has 13 residues. Trimming left V 1 base short and J 6 bases short, with 9 bases between. Germline-derived CDR1 and CDR2 are KGHSH and LQKENI. This CDR3 is CASSPQAGDGYTF. The CDR3 DNA reads TGTGCCAGCTCACCACAGGCAGGCGATGGCTACACCTTC.

This chain connects TRBV5-1 to TRBJ2-2; TRBD2 is a possible D gene (6 bases). The CDR3 has 16 amino acids. Trimming cost V 4 bases and J 6 bases, with 19 bases left between them. Germline values: CDR1 SGHRS, CDR2 YFSETQ. The CDR3 spells CASSGGNQRGPGELFF. CDR3 coding DNA: TGCGCCAGCAGCGGAGGGAATCAAAGAGGCCCCGGGGAGCTGTTTTTT.

This sequence joins TRBV10-3 and TRBJ1-2, with 11 bases identical to TRBD1. The CDR3 extends over 18 amino acids. Germline V gene sequence: CDR1 ENHRY, CDR2 SYGVKD. V was pared by 6 bases and J by 4 bases, with 16 bases of the junction left unmatched. The chain's CDR3 is CAIRSDLDRGRYGYGYTF. CDR3 sequence (DNA): TGTGCCATCAGGAGCGATCTGGACAGGGGGCGATACGGCTATGGCTACACCTTC.

V and J are TRBV4-2 and TRBJ1-2; the match to TRBD1 covers 7 bases. V lost 1 base to trimming and J lost 0 bases; unmatched junction nucleotides: 2. Germline V gene sequence: CDR1 LGHNA, CDR2 YNFKEQ. This CDR3 has 15 residues. CDR3 protein: CASSQGQGSNYGYTF. Here the CDR3 DNA reads TGTGCCAGCAGCCAAGGACAGGGCTCTAACTATGGCTACACCTTC.

The V and J genes are TRBV4-1 and TRBJ1-5; TRBD1 agrees at 7 bases. This CDR3 spans 15 amino acids. V lost 1 base and J lost 7; bases outside the gene matches: 7. In germline, CDR1 is MGHRA, CDR2 YSYEKL. The CDR3 reads CASSQVRTGPQPQHF. CDR3 in DNA: TGCGCCAGCAGCCAAGTCCGGACAGGCCCACAGCCCCAGCATTTT.